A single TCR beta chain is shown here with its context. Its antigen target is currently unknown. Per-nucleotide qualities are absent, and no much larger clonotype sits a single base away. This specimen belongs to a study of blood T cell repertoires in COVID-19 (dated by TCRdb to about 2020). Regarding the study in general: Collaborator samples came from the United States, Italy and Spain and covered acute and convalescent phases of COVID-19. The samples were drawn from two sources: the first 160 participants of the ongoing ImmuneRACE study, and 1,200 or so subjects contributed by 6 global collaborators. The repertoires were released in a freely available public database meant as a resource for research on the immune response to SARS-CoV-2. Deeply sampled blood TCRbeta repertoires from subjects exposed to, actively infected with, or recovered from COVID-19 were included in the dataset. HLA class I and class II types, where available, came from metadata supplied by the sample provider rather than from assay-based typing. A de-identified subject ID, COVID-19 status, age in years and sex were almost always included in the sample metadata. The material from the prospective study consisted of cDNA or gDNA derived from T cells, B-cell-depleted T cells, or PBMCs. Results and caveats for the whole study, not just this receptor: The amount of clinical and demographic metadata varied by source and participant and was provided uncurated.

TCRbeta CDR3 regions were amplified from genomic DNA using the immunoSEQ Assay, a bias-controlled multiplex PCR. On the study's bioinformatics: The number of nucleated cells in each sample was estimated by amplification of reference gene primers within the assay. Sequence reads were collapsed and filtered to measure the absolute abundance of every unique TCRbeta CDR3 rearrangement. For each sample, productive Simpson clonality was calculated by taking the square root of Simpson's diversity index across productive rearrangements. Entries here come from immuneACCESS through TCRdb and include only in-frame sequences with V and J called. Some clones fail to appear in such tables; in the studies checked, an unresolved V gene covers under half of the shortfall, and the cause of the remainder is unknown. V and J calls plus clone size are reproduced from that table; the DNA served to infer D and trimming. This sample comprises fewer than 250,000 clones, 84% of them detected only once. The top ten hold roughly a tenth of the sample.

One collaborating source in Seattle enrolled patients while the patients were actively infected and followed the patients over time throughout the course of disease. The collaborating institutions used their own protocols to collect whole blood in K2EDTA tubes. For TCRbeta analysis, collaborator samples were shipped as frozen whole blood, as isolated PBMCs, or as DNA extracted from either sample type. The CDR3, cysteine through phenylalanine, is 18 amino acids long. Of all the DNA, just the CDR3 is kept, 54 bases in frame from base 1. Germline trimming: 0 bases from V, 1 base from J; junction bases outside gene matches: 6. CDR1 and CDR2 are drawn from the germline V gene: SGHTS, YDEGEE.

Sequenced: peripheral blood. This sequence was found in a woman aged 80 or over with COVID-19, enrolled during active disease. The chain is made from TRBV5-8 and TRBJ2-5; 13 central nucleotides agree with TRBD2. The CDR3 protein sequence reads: CASSLGLAGGGSQETQYF. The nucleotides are TGTGCCAGCAGCTTGGGACTAGCGGGGGGTGGGTCCCAAGAGACCCAGTACTTC.